This TCR beta chain appears in the sequencing data of a study of T-cell memory formation after mild COVID-19 (TCRdb year 2021). Background on the whole study: TCR sequence clusters from the two donors were largely donor specific. T-cell clones expanding and contracting after mild COVID-19 in two donors were tracked by longitudinal TCRalpha and TCRbeta repertoire sequencing. The cohort comprised two young, previously healthy adult volunteers, one female and one male. The paper's findings and limits, for the study overall: The second-wave clones that peaked on day 37 were not confirmed to be SARS-CoV-2 specific. Only two mild cases were covered by the study, and larger cohorts that include severe cases with pre-infection samples were considered necessary. Contracting CD4+ clones were found mainly in CM and EM memory subsets, while CD8+ clones were enriched in EMRA. Some responding clones were detected in pre-infection memory, suggesting pre-existing cross-reactive memory T cells joined the SARS-CoV-2 response. Clones that contracted from day 15 to 85 showed balanced CD4/CD8 phenotypes, whereas a second wave of clones that expanded from day 15 to 37 leaned towards CD4+.

A few counts support this clonotype. What this receptor recognizes is not known. No base quality values were provided; no much bigger clone lies one nucleotide off. TCRdb shows the sequencer as Illumina NovaSeq 6000. cDNA libraries for TCRalpha and TCRbeta were prepared by 5'RACE using constant-segment primers, with sample barcodes and unique molecular identifiers added. Trizol reagent was used to extract RNA from every sample. Library amplification was performed in two PCR steps, and a second sample barcode and Illumina TruSeq adapters were introduced in the second step. The libraries were sequenced on an Illumina NovaSeq using 2 x 150 bp paired-end reads. The paper's data handling went like this. Demultiplexing of reads and collapsing into UMI-guided consensus sequences were performed with migec v1.2.7. Using mixcr v2.1.11, UMI consensuses were aligned to TRA and TRB V and J templates and then assembled into clonotypes. Clonotypes were classified as expanded or contracted when called significant by both edgeR and NoisET, with noise models trained on biological replicates. edgeR calls used a false discovery rate-adjusted p below 0.01 and a log2 fold-change threshold of 1. PCA with hierarchical clustering of max-normalized trajectories of the 1000 most abundant clonotypes was used as exploratory dynamics analysis. The CD4 or CD8 phenotype of responding clones was assigned using the separately sequenced CD4+ and CD8+ repertoires. TCRdb's own reprocessing of the public reads used fastp at Q25 and MiXCR and kept productive beta chains. For every CDR3 protein sequence, its rows merge into one entry that carries the most common genes and DNA. In this record, the V and J calls reflect TCRdb's handling and not the investigators' own analysis. The sample contains 50,000 or so distinct CDR3 sequences, less than 35% of them found a single time. The ten top clones hold around 44% of the sample.

From the cysteine through the phenylalanine, the CDR3 covers 16 amino acids. Of all the DNA, just the CDR3 is kept, 48 bases in frame from base 1. The germline V gene sets CDR1 to ENHRY and CDR2 to SYGVKD. Between the V and J ends, shortened by 6 bases and 2 bases respectively, the junction contains 18 bases. Ficoll-Paque density gradient centrifugation was the method used to isolate PBMCs. The material sequenced was PBMCs or a T cell subset sorted from them (not recorded which). The sequence was collected from a man aged 18 to 35 who had mild COVID-19 (a few samples of this study predate the infection). The sample titles of this study are shuffled in the database, so cell type and time point are left out; the donor was told from shared clones. The chain joins TRBV10-3 to TRBJ2-3; TRBD1 is perhaps the D gene, given 8 matching bases. The base sequence is TGTGCCATCAGGGCCGGACAGGGAGGGATCACAGATACGCAGTATTTT. It translates as CAIRAGQGGITDTQYF.